The 20 T cell receptor beta chains below all came from one sample that was sequenced in a study of blood T cell repertoires in COVID-19. Only in-frame clones appear in the TCRdb table, and some are missing; sequencing was by immunoSEQ multiplex PCR. The data hold hundreds of thousands of clones, with 88% observed a single time. The material sequenced was peripheral blood. Every receptor here comes from a middle-aged woman who had recovered from COVID-19.

This clone came up a few times. The CDR3 DNA reads TGTGCCAGTAGAACAAGGACAGCGAACACTGAAGCTTTCTTT. Amino acids: CASRTRTANTEAFF. V is TRBV19 and J is TRBJ1-1; maybe TRBD1 (6 bases). The CDR3 loop spans 14 amino acids. Trimming removed 6 bases from V and 1 base from J, with 12 bases in between. Germline V gene sequence: CDR1 LNHDA, CDR2 SQIVND (reference sequence).

This chain uses TRBV11-3 with TRBJ2-4; TRBD1 matches 8 bases. V dropped 0 bases and J dropped 8; count of bases not matched to a gene: 15. Germline CDR1 reads SGHNT; CDR2 reads YENEEA. CDR3 length equals 18 residues. As DNA, the CDR3 is TGTGCCAGCAGCTTAGATCTGGGACAGGCCCCGTCAACGGACATTCAGTACTTC. Protein sequence: CASSLDLGQAPSTDIQYF.

The chain recombines TRBV28 with TRBJ2-1; tentatively, D is TRBD2 (6 bases). There are 14 residues in the CDR3. V shed 5 bases and J shed 7 bases, with 15 bases lying between them. From germline, CDR1 is MDHEN and CDR2 SYDVKM. The CDR3 reads CASSLGTPWNEQFF. CDR3 nucleotide sequence: TGTGCCAGCAGTCTCGGGACTCCCTGGAATGAGCAGTTCTTC.

In its sample, this clone was seen once. At the DNA level, this CDR3 is encoded by other sequences in the same sample as well. This rearrangement joins TRBV7-2 to TRBJ1-2, with D tentatively TRBD1 (5 bases). This CDR3 has 13 amino acids. Trimming removed 5 bases from V and 4 bases from J, with 11 bases in between. The V gene's germline CDR1 is SGHTA and CDR2 FQGNSA. CDR3 amino acids: CASSPQGPYGYTF. The CDR3 DNA sequence: TGTGCCAGCAGCCCGCAGGGCCCCTATGGCTACACCTTC. The full variable domain, its missing parts supplied by reference TRBV7-2 and TRBJ1-2, is GAGVSQSPSNKVTEKGKDVELRCDPISGHTALYWYRQSLGQGLEFLIYFQGNSAPDKSGLPSDRFSAERTGGSVSTLTIQRTQQEDSAVYLCASSPQGPYGYTFGSGTRLTVV.

V is TRBV6-5 and J is TRBJ1-1, with TRBD1 matching 7 bases. The germline V gene encodes CDR1 MNHEY and CDR2 SVGAGI. The CDR3 runs to 13 residues. V lost 8 bases to trimming and J lost 6 bases; unmatched junction nucleotides: 9. The CDR3 loop is CASEDRVRAEAFF. CDR3 in DNA: TGTGCCAGCGAAGACAGGGTGCGCGCTGAAGCTTTCTTT.

The chain combines TRBV9 with TRBJ1-1, with D possibly TRBD1 on 6 matching bases. CDR3 length: 15 amino acids. V lost 0 bases and J lost 4, with 13 bases in between. Germline CDR1 and CDR2: SGDLS and YYNGEE. This chain's CDR3 is CASSVGGGAVTEAFF. DNA for the CDR3: TGTGCCAGCAGCGTAGGTGGGGGGGCGGTCACTGAAGCTTTCTTT. Based on the CDR3 plus reference TRBV9 and TRBJ1-1, the full variable domain is DSGVTQTPKHLITATGQRVTLRCSPRSGDLSVYWYQQSLDQGLQFLIQYYNGEERAKGNILERFSAQQFPDLHSELNLSSLELGDSALYFCASSVGGGAVTEAFFGQGTRLTVV.

The genes are TRBV9 and TRBJ2-5; TRBD2 matches at 7 bases. V lost 6 bases to trimming and J lost 5 bases; unmatched junction nucleotides: 22. Germline CDR1 reads SGDLS; CDR2 reads YYNGEE. The CDR3 is 18 amino acids. The CDR3: CASTPFPLGGGLGETQYF. The CDR3 DNA reads as TGTGCCAGCACCCCTTTCCCCCTCGGGGGAGGGCTTGGTGAGACCCAGTACTTC.

The chain employs TRBV15 and TRBJ1-1, with D tentatively TRBD1 (5 bases). Germline CDR1 is LNHNV and CDR2 is YYDKDF (reference sequence). Trimming left V 3 bases short and J 1 base short, with 12 bases between. This CDR3 contains 15 residues. CDR3 sequence (DNA): TGTGCCACCAGCAGTTCGACAGTGCCGAACACTGAAGCTTTCTTT. This gives the protein CATSSSTVPNTEAFF.

The table lists this clone with a count of one. This chain joins TRBV14 and TRBJ2-6; possible D gene TRBD2, 6 bases. Germline CDR1 reads SGHDN; CDR2 reads FVKESK. V was clipped by 4 bases and J by 9 bases, with 22 bases between them. This CDR3 spans 17 amino acids. This chain's CDR3 is CASSLYRAGSDYNVLTF. The DNA for the CDR3 is TGTGCCAGCAGCCTATATCGGGCGGGGTCTGATTACAACGTCCTGACTTTC.

V usage is TRBV29-1 and J usage is TRBJ2-7; a weak D match, TRBD1 (6 bases). Germline CDR1 reads SQVTM; CDR2 reads ANQGSEA. V lost 4 bases and J 4 bases, leaving 11 bases between the germline ends. CDR3 length equals 12 residues. The DNA of the CDR3 is TGCAGCGTTGCCGCAGGGGCATACGAGCAGTACTTC. This encodes CSVAAGAYEQYF.

There are a few counts of this clone. V usage is TRBV30 and J usage is TRBJ2-2; perhaps TRBD1 as D (6 bases). The CDR3 has 14 residues. Germline values: CDR1 GTSNPN, CDR2 SVGIG (reference sequence). V was clipped by 4 bases and J by 7 bases, with 16 bases between them. In DNA form, the CDR3 reads TGTGCCTGGACAGGGGCAAGGGCAAGCGGGGAGCTGTTTTTT. Translating gives CAWTGARASGELFF. Together with reference TRBV30 and TRBJ2-2, the CDR3 gives the full variable domain: SQTIHQWPATLVQPVGSPLSLECTVEGTSNPNLYWYRQAAGRGLQLLFYSVGIGQISSEVPQNLSASRPQDRQFILSSKKLLLSDSGFYLCAWTGARASGELFFGEGSRLTVL.

This clone occurred a few times. The chain carries TRBV19 and TRBJ1-5, with 12 bases fitting TRBD1. The CDR3 has 15 amino acids. The J segment lost 6 bases and the V segment lost 5 bases, leaving 5 bases of the junction unmatched. Germline values: CDR1 LNHDA, CDR2 SQIVND (reference sequence). CDR3 region: CASSAGTGGSQPQHF. DNA of the CDR3: TGTGCCAGTAGTGCCGGGACAGGGGGCAGTCAGCCCCAGCATTTT.

The J gene is TRBJ2-7, the V gene TRBV7-2; 7 bases fit TRBD2. This CDR3 region has 17 residues. The germline gives CDR1 SGHTA, CDR2 FQGNSA. Trimming removed 6 bases from V and 1 base from J; junction bases left unmatched: 15. CDR3 amino acids: CASRSTAGLPFSYEQYV. In DNA, the CDR3 is TGTGCCAGCAGGTCGACGGCGGGACTACCTTTTTCCTACGAGCAGTACGTC.

V usage is TRBV29-1 and J usage is TRBJ2-7; 9 nucleotides line up with TRBD2. With 4 bases clipped from V and 4 bases from J, the junction kept 8 bases outside the gene matches. The CDR3 consists of 14 residues. CDR1 is SQVTM and CDR2 is ANQGSEA in the germline V gene. As DNA, the CDR3 is TGCAGCGTTGGGTCGGCGGGAGGGCGGTACGAGCAGTACTTC. Its translation is CSVGSAGGRYEQYF.

On this clone: Distinct nucleotide sequences in the sample also encode this CDR3. The J gene is TRBJ1-1, the V gene TRBV5-4; TRBD1 matches at 7 bases. The length of the CDR3 is 14 residues. CDR1 and CDR2 (germline): SGHNT, YYREEE (reference sequence). V was clipped by 2 bases and J by 1 base; unmatched bases: 2. The CDR3 sequence is CASSLDRANTEAFF. CDR3 DNA: TGTGCCAGCAGCTTAGACAGGGCGAACACTGAAGCTTTCTTT.

The rearrangement uses TRBV4-3 and TRBJ1-4, with 10 bases aligning to TRBD1. With 0 bases clipped from V and 2 bases from J, the junction kept 9 bases outside the gene matches. In germline, CDR1 is LGHNA, CDR2 YSLEER. This CDR3 region has 19 residues. Here the CDR3 DNA reads TGCGCCAGCAGCCAAGATCCCGGGACAGGGGAGTCGACTAATGAAAAACTGTTTTTT. This translates into CASSQDPGTGESTNEKLFF.

The chain has TRBV5-1 and TRBJ2-1; the D gene is possibly TRBD1 (6 bases). The V end lost 0 bases, the J end lost 9 bases, and 7 bases lay between the germline ends. CDR3 size: 12 residues. Germline values: CDR1 SGHRS, CDR2 YFSETQ. Written as DNA, the CDR3 is TGCGCCAGCAGCTTGGCCAGGGGTGAGCAGTTCTTC. Translated: CASSLARGEQFF.

The chain combines TRBV24-1 with TRBJ1-5; possible D gene TRBD1, 6 bases. Trimming left V 4 bases short and J 5 bases short, with 23 bases between. The CDR3 runs 18 residues. Germline V gives CDR1 KGHDR, CDR2 SFDVKD. CDR3 sequence (DNA): TGTGCCACCAGTGACCCTCCCCGGGGGGGCGGTATTCATCAGCCCCAGCATTTT. The encoded protein is CATSDPPRGGGIHQPQHF.

The count of this clone is one. The gene calls are TRBV10-3 and TRBJ2-1; tentatively, D is TRBD1 (6 bases). In germline, CDR1 is ENHRY, CDR2 SYGVKD. V was cut by 6 bases and J by 9 bases, with 15 bases left in between. There are 13 residues in the CDR3. The CDR3 region is CAISNRVGGEQFF. Here the CDR3 DNA reads TGTGCCATCAGCAACAGGGTTGGCGGTGAGCAGTTCTTC.

The chain combines TRBV5-1 with TRBJ2-1, with D hard to call. The length of the CDR3 is 15 residues. Germline V gene data show CDR1 as SGHRS and CDR2 as YFSETQ. Trimming stripped 4 bases from V and 0 bases from J, with 11 bases between. CDR3 loop: CASSPDTSSYNEQFF. The CDR3 coding sequence is TGCGCCAGCAGCCCCGACACGAGCTCCTACAATGAGCAGTTCTTC.